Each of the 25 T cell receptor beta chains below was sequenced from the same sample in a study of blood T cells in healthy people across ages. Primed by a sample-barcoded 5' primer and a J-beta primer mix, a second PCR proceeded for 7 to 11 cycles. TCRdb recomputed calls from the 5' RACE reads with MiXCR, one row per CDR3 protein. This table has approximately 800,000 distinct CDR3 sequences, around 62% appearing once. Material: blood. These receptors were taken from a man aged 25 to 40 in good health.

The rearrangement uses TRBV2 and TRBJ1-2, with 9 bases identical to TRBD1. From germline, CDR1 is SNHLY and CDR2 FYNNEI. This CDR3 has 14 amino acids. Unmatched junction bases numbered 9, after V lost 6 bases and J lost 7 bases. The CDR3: CASSADRGLGGYTF. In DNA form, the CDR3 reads TGTGCCAGCAGCGCCGACAGGGGGTTAGGTGGCTACACCTTC.

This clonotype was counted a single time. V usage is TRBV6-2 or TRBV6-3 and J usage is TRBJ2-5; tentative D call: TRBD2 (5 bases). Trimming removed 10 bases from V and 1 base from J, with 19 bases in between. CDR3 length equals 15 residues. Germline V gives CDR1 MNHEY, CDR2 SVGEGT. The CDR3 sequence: CATRGGWSGQETQYF. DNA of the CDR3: TGTGCCACACGTGGTGGCTGGAGCGGCCAAGAGACCCAGTACTTC.

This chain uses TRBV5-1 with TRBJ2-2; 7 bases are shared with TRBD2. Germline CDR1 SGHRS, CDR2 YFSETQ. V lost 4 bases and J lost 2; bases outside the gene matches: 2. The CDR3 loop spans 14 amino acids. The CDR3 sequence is CASSRGLNTGELFF. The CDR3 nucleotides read TGCGCCAGCAGCCGGGGACTAAACACCGGGGAGCTGTTTTTT. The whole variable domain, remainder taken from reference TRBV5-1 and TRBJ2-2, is KAGVTQTPRYLIKTRGQQVTLSCSPISGHRSVSWYQQTPGQGLQFLFEYFSETQRNKGNFPGRFSGRQFSNSRSEMNVSTLELGDSALYLCASSRGLNTGELFFGEGSRLTVL.

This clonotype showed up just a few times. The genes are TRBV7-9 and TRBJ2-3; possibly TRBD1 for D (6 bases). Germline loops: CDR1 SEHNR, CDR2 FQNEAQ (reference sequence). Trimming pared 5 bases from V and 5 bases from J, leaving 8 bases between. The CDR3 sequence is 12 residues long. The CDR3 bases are TGTGCCAGCAGCGCACAGGGAGATACGCAGTATTTT. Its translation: CASSAQGDTQYF.

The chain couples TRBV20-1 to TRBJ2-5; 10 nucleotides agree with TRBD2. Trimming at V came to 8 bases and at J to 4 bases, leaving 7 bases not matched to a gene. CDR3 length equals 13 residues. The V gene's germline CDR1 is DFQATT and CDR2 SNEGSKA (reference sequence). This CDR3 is CSPFSGGAETQYF. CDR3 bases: TGCAGTCCCTTCAGCGGGGGGGCAGAGACCCAGTACTTC.

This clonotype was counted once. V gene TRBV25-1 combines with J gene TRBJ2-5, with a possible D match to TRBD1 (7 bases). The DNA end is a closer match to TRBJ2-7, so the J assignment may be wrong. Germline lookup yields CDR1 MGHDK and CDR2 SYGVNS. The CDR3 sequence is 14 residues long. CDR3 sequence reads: CASSGRGTAYEQYF. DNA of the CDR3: TGTGCCAGCAGTGGCCGCGGGACAGCCTACGAGCAGTACTTC.

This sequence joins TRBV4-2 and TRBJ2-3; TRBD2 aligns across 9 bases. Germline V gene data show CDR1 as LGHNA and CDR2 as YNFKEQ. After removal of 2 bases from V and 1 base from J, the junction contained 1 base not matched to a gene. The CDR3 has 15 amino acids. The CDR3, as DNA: TGTGCCAGCAGCCAAATAGCGGGGGGCACAGATACGCAGTATTTT. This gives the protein CASSQIAGGTDTQYF.

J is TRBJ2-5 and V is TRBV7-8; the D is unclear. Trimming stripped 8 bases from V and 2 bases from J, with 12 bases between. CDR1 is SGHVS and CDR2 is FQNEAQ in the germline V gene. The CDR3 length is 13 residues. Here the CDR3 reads CASGSMGQETQYF. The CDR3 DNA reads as TGTGCCAGCGGTTCTATGGGACAAGAGACCCAGTACTTC.

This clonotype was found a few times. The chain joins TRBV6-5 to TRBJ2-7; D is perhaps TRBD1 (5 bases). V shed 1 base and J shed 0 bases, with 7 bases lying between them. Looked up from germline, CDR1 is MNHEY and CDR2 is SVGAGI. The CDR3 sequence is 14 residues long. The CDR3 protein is CASSYYQGSYEQYF. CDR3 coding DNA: TGTGCCAGCAGTTACTACCAGGGCTCCTACGAGCAGTACTTC.

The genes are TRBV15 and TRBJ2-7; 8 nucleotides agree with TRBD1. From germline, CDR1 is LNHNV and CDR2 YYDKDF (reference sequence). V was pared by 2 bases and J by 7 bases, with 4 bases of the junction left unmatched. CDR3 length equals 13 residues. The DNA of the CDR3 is TGTGCCACCAGCAGACGGACAGGGAATGAGCAGTACTTC. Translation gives CATSRRTGNEQYF.

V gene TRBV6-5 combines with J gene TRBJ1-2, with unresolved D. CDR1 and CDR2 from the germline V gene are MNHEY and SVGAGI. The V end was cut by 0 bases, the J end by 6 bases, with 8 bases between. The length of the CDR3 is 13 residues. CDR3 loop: CASSYSRSNGYTF. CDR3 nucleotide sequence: TGTGCCAGCAGTTACTCACGCAGTAATGGCTACACCTTC.

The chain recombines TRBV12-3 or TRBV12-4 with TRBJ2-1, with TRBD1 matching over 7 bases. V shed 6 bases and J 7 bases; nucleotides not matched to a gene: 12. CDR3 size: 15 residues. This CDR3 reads CASSNTEGAMNEQFF. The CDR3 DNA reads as TGTGCCAGCAGCAACACAGAGGGGGCGATGAATGAGCAGTTCTTC.

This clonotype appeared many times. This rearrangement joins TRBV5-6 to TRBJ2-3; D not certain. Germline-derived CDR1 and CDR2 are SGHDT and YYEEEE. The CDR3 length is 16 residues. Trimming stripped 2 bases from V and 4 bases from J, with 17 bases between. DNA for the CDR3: TGTGCCAGCAGCTTCCAGCCCCATCCCCCCTCAGATACGCAGTATTTT. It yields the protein CASSFQPHPPSDTQYF.

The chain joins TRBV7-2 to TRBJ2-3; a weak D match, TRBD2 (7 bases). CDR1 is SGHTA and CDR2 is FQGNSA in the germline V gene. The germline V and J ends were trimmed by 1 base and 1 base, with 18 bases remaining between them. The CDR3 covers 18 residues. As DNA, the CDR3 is TGTGCCAGCAGCTTAGGCCCGTTAGGGGGGGGACGCACAGATACGCAGTATTTT. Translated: CASSLGPLGGGRTDTQYF.

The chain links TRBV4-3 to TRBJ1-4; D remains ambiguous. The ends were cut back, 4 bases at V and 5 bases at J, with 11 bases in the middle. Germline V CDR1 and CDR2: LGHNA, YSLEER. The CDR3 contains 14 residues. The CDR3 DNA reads TGCGCCAGCAGCCCAGAAGGTTTAAATGAAAAACTGTTTTTT. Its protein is CASSPEGLNEKLFF.

The CDR3 DNA is TGTGCCTGGAGAAGGGACAGAAGTCCATTCACAGATACGCAGTATTTT. Translating gives CAWRRDRSPFTDTQYF. V usage is TRBV30 and J usage is TRBJ2-3; 7 bases map to TRBD1. The CDR3 is 16 residues long. Germline-derived CDR1 and CDR2 are GTSNPN and SVGIG (reference sequence). V gave up 3 bases and J gave up 2 bases; unmatched junction bases: 11.

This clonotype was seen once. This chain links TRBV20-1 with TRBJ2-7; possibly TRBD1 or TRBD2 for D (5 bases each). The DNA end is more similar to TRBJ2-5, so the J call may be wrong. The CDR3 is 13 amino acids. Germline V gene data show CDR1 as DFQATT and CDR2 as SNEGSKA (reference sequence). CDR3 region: CSARDPGRGTQYF. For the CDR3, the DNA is TGCAGTGCTAGAGATCCGGGAAGGGGGACCCAGTACTTC.

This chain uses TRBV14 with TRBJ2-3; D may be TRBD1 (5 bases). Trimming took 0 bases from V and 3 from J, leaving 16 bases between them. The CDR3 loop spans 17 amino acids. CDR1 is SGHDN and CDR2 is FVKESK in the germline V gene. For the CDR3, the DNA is TGTGCCAGCAGCCAAGATCTCGTGGGGCGCGCGACAGATACGCAGTATTTT. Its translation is CASSQDLVGRATDTQYF.

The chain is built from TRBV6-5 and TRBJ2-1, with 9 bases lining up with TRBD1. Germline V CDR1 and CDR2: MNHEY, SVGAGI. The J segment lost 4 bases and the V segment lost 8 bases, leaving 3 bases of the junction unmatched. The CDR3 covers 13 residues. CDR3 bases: TGTGCCAGCCGGGACAGGGCTTACAATGAGCAGTTCTTC. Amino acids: CASRDRAYNEQFF.

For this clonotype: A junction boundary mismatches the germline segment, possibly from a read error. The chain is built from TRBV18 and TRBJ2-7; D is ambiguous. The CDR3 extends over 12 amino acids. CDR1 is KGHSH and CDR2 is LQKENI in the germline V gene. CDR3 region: CASSLPGYEQCF. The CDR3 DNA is TGTGCCAGCTCACTACCCGGGTACGAGCAGTGCTTC.

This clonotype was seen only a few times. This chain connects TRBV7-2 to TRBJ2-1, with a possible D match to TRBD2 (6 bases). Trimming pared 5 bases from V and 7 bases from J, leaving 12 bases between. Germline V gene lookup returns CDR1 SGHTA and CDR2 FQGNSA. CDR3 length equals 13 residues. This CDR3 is CASSTGGRNEQFF. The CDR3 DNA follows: TGTGCCAGCAGCACCGGGGGTAGAAATGAGCAGTTCTTC.

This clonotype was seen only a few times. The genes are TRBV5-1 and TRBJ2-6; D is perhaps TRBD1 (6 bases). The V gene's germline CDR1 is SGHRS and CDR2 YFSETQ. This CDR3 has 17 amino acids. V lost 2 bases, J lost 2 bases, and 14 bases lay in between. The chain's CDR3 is CASSLDPQGTGANVLTF. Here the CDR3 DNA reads TGCGCCAGCAGCTTAGACCCCCAGGGGACTGGGGCCAACGTCCTGACTTTC.

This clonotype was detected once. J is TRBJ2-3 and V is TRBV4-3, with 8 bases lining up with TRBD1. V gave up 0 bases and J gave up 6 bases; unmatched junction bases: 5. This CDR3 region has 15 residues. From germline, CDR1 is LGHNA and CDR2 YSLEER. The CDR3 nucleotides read TGCGCCAGCAGCCAAGAAAGCCAGGGGGCCGATACGCAGTATTTT. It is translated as CASSQESQGADTQYF.

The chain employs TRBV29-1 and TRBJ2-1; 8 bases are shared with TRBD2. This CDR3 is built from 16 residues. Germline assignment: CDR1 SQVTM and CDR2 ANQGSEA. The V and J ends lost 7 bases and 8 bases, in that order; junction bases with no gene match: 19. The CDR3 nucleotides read TGCAGCGCCGCCCGGGGGACCGGGGGGGGGTTGGATGAGCAGTTCTTC. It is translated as CSAARGTGGGLDEQFF.

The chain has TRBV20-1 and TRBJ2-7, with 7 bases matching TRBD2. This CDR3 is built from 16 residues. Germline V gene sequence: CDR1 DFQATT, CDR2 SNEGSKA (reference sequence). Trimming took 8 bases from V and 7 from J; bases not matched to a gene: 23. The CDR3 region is CSQTNPNGGGSREQYF. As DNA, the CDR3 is TGCAGTCAAACCAACCCCAATGGCGGGGGTTCTCGGGAGCAGTACTTC.